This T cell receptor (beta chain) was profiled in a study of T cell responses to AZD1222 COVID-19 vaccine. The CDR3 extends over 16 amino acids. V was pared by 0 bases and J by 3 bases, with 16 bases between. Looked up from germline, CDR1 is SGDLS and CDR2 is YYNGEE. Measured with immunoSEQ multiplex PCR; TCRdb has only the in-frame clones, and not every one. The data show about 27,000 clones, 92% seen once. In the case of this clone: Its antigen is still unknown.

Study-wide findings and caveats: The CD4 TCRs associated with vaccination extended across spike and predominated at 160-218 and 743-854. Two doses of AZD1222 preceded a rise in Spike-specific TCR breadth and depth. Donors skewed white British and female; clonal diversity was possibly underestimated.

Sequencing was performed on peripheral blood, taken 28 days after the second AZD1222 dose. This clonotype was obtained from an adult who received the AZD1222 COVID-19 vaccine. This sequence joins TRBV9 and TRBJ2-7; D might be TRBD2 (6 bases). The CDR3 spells CASSVGYGSFSYEQYF. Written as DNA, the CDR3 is TGTGCCAGCAGCGTAGGGTACGGGAGTTTCAGCTACGAGCAGTACTTC.